The 30 T cell receptor beta chains given below trace back to one sample, sequenced in a study of CD8+CD57+ T cells in acquired aplastic anemia. Genomic DNA served as template for TCR beta VDJ and CDR3 profiling. TCRdb used MiXCR to reprocess the reads, holding one entry per CDR3 protein. The sample records 200,000 to 250,000 distinct CDR3 sequences, 65% being singletons. Sequenced patients had shown CD8+CD57+ cell expansion by flow cytometry. Sequenced input: sorted CD4+, CD8+, or CD8+CD57+ T cells (not recorded which) from PBMCs. The receptors shown here come from a human donor with aplastic anemia.

Concerning this clonotype: Sequence at one end of the junction differs from germline and may be a read error. The rearrangement links TRBV20-1 to TRBJ1-1; D not resolved. CDR3 length: 13 residues. Germline CDR1 is DFQATT and CDR2 is SNEGSKA (reference sequence). DNA for the CDR3: TGCAGTTCCCCTCGCGGCCAGAACGCTGAAGCTTTCTTT. It specifies CSSPRGQNAEAFF.

This clonotype was counted once. Relative to the germline gene, one junction end is altered; a read error may explain this. This rearrangement joins TRBV4-1 to TRBJ1-1, with unresolved D. The V gene's germline CDR1 is MGHRA and CDR2 YSYEKL. The CDR3 has 12 residues. For the CDR3, the DNA is TGCGCCAGCAGCCACACCGGGATTGAAGCTTCCTTT. Translating it yields CASSHTGIEASF.

The chain joins TRBV2 to TRBJ2-2, with 9 bases matching TRBD2. The junction had 4 bases not matched to a gene; V was cut back by 3 bases and J by 5 bases. The CDR3 has 15 amino acids. Germline V gene sequence: CDR1 SNHLY, CDR2 FYNNEI. The CDR3 protein is CASSEAGGPTGELFF. The CDR3 DNA follows: TGTGCCAGCAGTGAGGCGGGGGGGCCGACCGGGGAGCTGTTTTTT.

The chain couples TRBV7-9 to TRBJ1-1; TRBD1 agrees at 12 bases. The CDR3 consists of 18 residues. Germline V CDR1 and CDR2: SEHNR, FQNEAQ (reference sequence). V gave up 5 bases and J gave up 1 base; unmatched junction bases: 11. The CDR3 spells CASSPGTGGFFRNTEAFF. The CDR3 nucleotides read TGTGCCAGCAGCCCCGGGACAGGGGGCTTTTTTCGGAACACTGAAGCTTTCTTT.

The chain couples TRBV2 to TRBJ1-2, with TRBD1 as a possible D gene (6 bases). Per the germline V gene, CDR1 is SNHLY and CDR2 is FYNNEI. V shed 6 bases and J shed 6 bases, with 14 bases lying between them. The CDR3 runs to 13 residues. The CDR3 coding sequence is TGTGCCAGCAGCGCAGCTGGGGGCGATGGCTACACCTTC. Residues: CASSAAGGDGYTF.

This rearrangement joins TRBV20-1 to TRBJ1-2; D gene unclear. Germline assignment: CDR1 DFQATT and CDR2 SNEGSKA (reference sequence). Trimming pared 2 bases from V and 5 bases from J, leaving 12 bases between. The CDR3 has 13 residues. This chain's CDR3 is CSARQDGRYGYTF. As DNA, the CDR3 is TGCAGTGCTAGACAGGACGGGAGATATGGCTACACCTTC.

This clonotype has more than one count but fewer than ten. The genes are TRBV24-1 and TRBJ2-1, with D possibly called TRBD1 or TRBD2 (5 bases each). Trimming stripped 3 bases from V and 12 bases from J, with 8 bases between. The germline V gene encodes CDR1 KGHDR and CDR2 SFDVKD. The CDR3 length is 11 residues. CDR3 sequence: CATSDERGQFF. The CDR3 DNA reads TGTGCCACCAGTGATGAGAGGGGGCAGTTCTTC.

The chain links TRBV2 to TRBJ2-2; 8 nucleotides line up with TRBD1. CDR3 length equals 13 residues. V trimming: 6 bases; J trimming: 7 bases; junction bases outside the gene matches: 4. Looked up from germline, CDR1 is SNHLY and CDR2 is FYNNEI. The CDR3 nucleotides are TGTGCCAGCAGAGGACAGGGTGGCGGGGAGCTGTTTTTT. Its translation is CASRGQGGGELFF.

The chain employs TRBV12-3 or TRBV12-4 and TRBJ1-1; D gene uncertain. The CDR3 has 12 residues. V lost 6 bases to trimming and J lost 9 bases, with 14 bases between them. The CDR3 spells CASRSLGIQAFF. The CDR3 nucleotides are TGTGCCAGCAGAAGCCTCGGGATTCAAGCTTTCTTT.

The rearrangement links TRBV19 to TRBJ1-6; 7 positions agree with TRBD1. The CDR3 is 15 residues long. Trimming removed 8 bases from V and 5 bases from J; junction bases left unmatched: 9. Germline V lookup: CDR1 LNHDA, CDR2 SQIVND (reference sequence). As DNA, the CDR3 is TGTGCCAGTGCGCTCCCGGGACAGAATAATTCACCCCTCCACTTT. Protein product: CASALPGQNNSPLHF.

The table lists this clonotype with a count of one. V gene TRBV15 combines with J gene TRBJ1-4; D gene uncertain. V lost 4 bases and J 3 bases, leaving 9 bases between the germline ends. Germline-derived CDR1 and CDR2 are LNHNV and YYDKDF (reference sequence). CDR3 length: 14 residues. This CDR3 is CATSMRTANEKLFF. Here the CDR3 DNA reads TGTGCCACCAGCATGAGGACGGCTAATGAAAAACTGTTTTTT.

The V gene is TRBV24-1, the J gene TRBJ2-3; 14 nucleotides align to TRBD2. The CDR3 totals 17 residues. Germline V gene lookup returns CDR1 KGHDR and CDR2 SFDVKD. V lost 5 bases and J lost 5; bases outside the gene matches: 8. For the CDR3, the DNA is TGTGCCACCAGTGTGGGGACTAGCGGGGGCGTCCAAGATACGCAGTATTTT. Its translation: CATSVGTSGGVQDTQYF.

The chain is built from TRBV30 and TRBJ1-5; no firm D call. Trimming cost V 1 base and J 4 bases, with 8 bases left between them. Germline V gives CDR1 GTSNPN, CDR2 SVGIG (reference sequence). This CDR3 has 13 amino acids. CDR3 coding DNA: TGTGCCTGGAGTGCGAATATGAATCAGCCCCAGCATTTT. Translating it yields CAWSANMNQPQHF.

This clonotype showed up just a few times. The V gene is TRBV7-3, the J gene TRBJ1-5; D is uncertain. V lost 0 bases to trimming and J lost 7 bases, with 7 bases between them. The CDR3 contains 13 residues. Germline V gene lookup returns CDR1 SGHTA and CDR2 FQGTGA. The CDR3 is CASSLTLNQPQHF. The DNA for the CDR3 is TGTGCCAGCAGCTTAACGTTAAACCAGCCCCAGCATTTT.

The V call is TRBV19, the J call TRBJ2-7; unclear D gene. Germline CDR1 LNHDA, CDR2 SQIVND (reference sequence). The ends were cut back, 2 bases at V and 2 bases at J, with 10 bases in the middle. The CDR3 is made up of 14 amino acids. CDR3 bases: TGTGCCAGTAGTATATCGTGGACGGCCTACGAGCAGTACTTC. This translates into CASSISWTAYEQYF.

The V call is TRBV24-1, the J call TRBJ1-2; D is ambiguous. V was trimmed by 3 bases and J by 6 bases, leaving 7 bases between them. CDR1 and CDR2 (germline): KGHDR, SFDVKD. This CDR3 is 12 amino acids long. For the CDR3, the DNA is TGTGCCACCAGTGATAGGGTTGATGGCTACACCTTC. Amino acid sequence: CATSDRVDGYTF.

The chain uses TRBV7-8 and TRBJ1-2; TRBD1 might be the D (6 bases). Trimming took off 6 bases at V and 4 bases at J, with 18 bases between the two ends. The CDR3 length is 15 residues. Germline V gene sequence: CDR1 SGHVS, CDR2 FQNEAQ. The CDR3 loop is CASRWGRGNSYGYTF. The CDR3 region has the DNA TGTGCCAGCAGATGGGGCAGGGGAAACAGCTATGGCTACACCTTC. Complete variable domain (other parts from reference TRBV7-8 and TRBJ1-2): GAGVSQSPRYKVAKRGQDVALRCDPISGHVSLFWYQQALGQGPEFLTYFQNEAQLDKSGLPSDRFFAERPEGSVSTLKIQRTQQEDSAVYLCASRWGRGNSYGYTFGSGTRLTVV.

The chain combines TRBV24-1 with TRBJ2-1; D tentatively reads TRBD1 or TRBD2 (5 bases each). The germline V and J ends were trimmed by 7 bases and 9 bases, with 15 bases remaining between them. This CDR3 is 13 amino acids long. Germline assignment: CDR1 KGHDR and CDR2 SFDVKD. As DNA, the CDR3 is TGTGCCACCAGACAGCTAAGGGACGGTGAGCAGTTCTTC. It specifies CATRQLRDGEQFF.

This clonotype occurred once. V usage is TRBV7-6 and J usage is TRBJ1-4; tentatively, D is TRBD1 (6 bases). The CDR3 totals 15 residues. V was shortened by 5 bases and J by 8 bases, with 18 bases between the two germline ends. In germline, CDR1 is SGHVS, CDR2 FNYEAQ. The CDR3 DNA is TGTGCCAGCAGCCCCAAAGGGGGGTTTCGAGAAAAACTGTTTTTT. It specifies CASSPKGGFREKLFF. Looking up the rest from reference TRBV7-6 and TRBJ1-4 gives the full variable domain: GAGVSQSPRYKVTKRGQDVALRCDPISGHVSLYWYRQALGQGPEFLTYFNYEAQQDKSGLPNDRFSAERPEGSISTLTIQRTEQRDSAMYRCASSPKGGFREKLFFGSGTQLSVL.

There are a few counts of this clonotype. The V and J genes are TRBV5-1 and TRBJ1-2; 7 bases match TRBD1. This CDR3 has 14 residues. J lost 6 bases, V lost 4 bases, and 9 bases had no gene match. Per the germline V gene, CDR1 is SGHRS and CDR2 is YFSETQ. The chain's CDR3 is CASSPYQGGDGYTF. DNA for the CDR3: TGCGCCAGCAGCCCATACCAGGGGGGAGATGGCTACACCTTC.

CDR3 protein: CASSQGHQSYEQYF. CDR3 nucleotide sequence: TGCGCCAGCAGCCAAGGGCACCAATCCTACGAGCAGTACTTC. This sequence joins TRBV4-1 and TRBJ2-7; D remains unclear. CDR3 length equals 14 residues. Looked up from germline, CDR1 is MGHRA and CDR2 is YSYEKL. V was cut by 1 base and J by 1 base, with 8 bases left in between.

The rearrangement uses TRBV19 and TRBJ1-1; 8 bases line up with TRBD1. This CDR3 has 15 residues. V shed 1 base, J shed 0 bases, and the junction held 1 base outside the gene matches. Germline V gene sequence: CDR1 LNHDA, CDR2 SQIVND (reference sequence). The CDR3, as DNA: TGTGCCAGTAGTATAGTGGACAGGGTGAACACTGAAGCTTTCTTT. Its translation: CASSIVDRVNTEAFF.

This clonotype was seen repeatedly, ten times or more. The chain has TRBV20-1 and TRBJ1-2; D gene uncertain. The V gene's germline CDR1 is DFQATT and CDR2 SNEGSKA (reference sequence). V lost 0 bases and J 1 base, leaving 15 bases between the germline ends. The CDR3 is 16 amino acids. The CDR3 reads CSARDPSDGDNYGYTF. The CDR3 DNA reads as TGCAGTGCTAGAGACCCCTCGGACGGGGATAACTATGGCTACACCTTC.

DNA for the CDR3: TGTGCCACCAGTAAGGCTTCGGGGACCTTTGCCGAGCAGTACTTC. It yields the protein CATSKASGTFAEQYF. V gene TRBV15 combines with J gene TRBJ2-7; the D gene could be TRBD1 or TRBD2 (5 bases each). Trimming removed 6 bases from V and 6 bases from J, with 21 bases in between. The CDR3 is made up of 15 amino acids. CDR1 is LNHNV and CDR2 is YYDKDF in the germline V gene (reference sequence).

This clonotype was found many times. This rearrangement joins TRBV5-8 to TRBJ2-2; D is possibly TRBD1 (7 bases). V dropped 5 bases and J dropped 4 bases, with 15 bases sitting between them. The CDR3 is 15 residues long. Germline loops: CDR1 SGHTS, CDR2 YDEGEE. The CDR3 bases are TGTGCCAGCAGGAAGGAGGGGGCGAGCACCGGGGAGCTGTTTTTT. Amino acid sequence: CASRKEGASTGELFF.

The chain has TRBV19 and TRBJ1-3; D is undetermined. The CDR3 is 12 residues long. Trimming took 5 bases from V and 9 from J, leaving 11 bases between them. Germline CDR1 and CDR2: LNHDA and SQIVND (reference sequence). The CDR3 region has the DNA TGTGCCAGTAGTTATGAGATAGGCACCATATATTTT. This sequence encodes CASSYEIGTIYF.

The chain links TRBV2 to TRBJ1-6; maybe TRBD1 (5 bases). Germline loops: CDR1 SNHLY, CDR2 FYNNEI. Trimming stripped 5 bases from V and 0 bases from J, with 11 bases between. The CDR3 spans 16 residues. The chain's CDR3 is CASSRDSSSYNSPLHF. Here the CDR3 DNA reads TGTGCCAGCAGTAGGGACTCCAGCTCCTATAATTCACCCCTCCACTTT.

The V gene is TRBV20-1, the J gene TRBJ2-1, with D maybe TRBD2 (7 bases). The V end was cut by 5 bases, the J end by 9 bases, with 17 bases between. This CDR3 has 13 amino acids. Germline CDR1 DFQATT, CDR2 SNEGSKA (reference sequence). The CDR3, as DNA: TGCAGTGCTGTAAGGGGGGGGGCTGTTGAGCAGTTCTTC. Its protein is CSAVRGGAVEQFF.

The genes are TRBV29-1 and TRBJ1-1; 9 bases match TRBD1. J was trimmed by 4 bases and V by 4 bases; bases with no gene match: 4. Germline V CDR1 and CDR2: SQVTM, ANQGSEA. The CDR3 has 13 amino acids. CDR3 nucleotide sequence: TGCAGCGTTGGGACAGGGGCGAGCACTGAAGCTTTCTTT. Its protein is CSVGTGASTEAFF.

This clonotype has ten or more counts. V is TRBV19 and J is TRBJ2-3, with D possibly matching TRBD1 (6 bases). The V and J ends lost 11 bases and 2 bases respectively, with 14 bases between them. The CDR3 is 13 residues long. Germline V gene lookup returns CDR1 LNHDA and CDR2 SQIVND (reference sequence). The CDR3 reads CAGSTGNTDTQYF. DNA of the CDR3: TGTGCCGGTTCAACAGGGAACACAGATACGCAGTATTTT.